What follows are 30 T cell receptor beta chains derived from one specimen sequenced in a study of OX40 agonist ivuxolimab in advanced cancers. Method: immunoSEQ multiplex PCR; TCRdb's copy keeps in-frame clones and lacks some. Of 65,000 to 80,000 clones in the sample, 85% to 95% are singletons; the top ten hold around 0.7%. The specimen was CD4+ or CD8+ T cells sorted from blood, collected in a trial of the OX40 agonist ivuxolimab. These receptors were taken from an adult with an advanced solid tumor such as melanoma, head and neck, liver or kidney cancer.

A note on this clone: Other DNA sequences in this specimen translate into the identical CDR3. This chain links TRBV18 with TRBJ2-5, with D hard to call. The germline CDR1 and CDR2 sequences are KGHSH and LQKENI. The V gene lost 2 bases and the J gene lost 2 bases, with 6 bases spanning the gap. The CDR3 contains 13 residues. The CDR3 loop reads CASSPGRQETQYF. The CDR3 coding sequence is TGTGCCAGCTCACCAGGGCGACAAGAGACCCAGTACTTC. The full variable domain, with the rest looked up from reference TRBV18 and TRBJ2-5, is NAGVMQNPRHLVRRRGQEARLRCSPMKGHSHVYWYRQLPEEGLKFMVYLQKENIIDESGMPKERFSAEFPKEGPSILRIQQVVRGDSAAYFCASSPGRQETQYFGPGTRLLVL.

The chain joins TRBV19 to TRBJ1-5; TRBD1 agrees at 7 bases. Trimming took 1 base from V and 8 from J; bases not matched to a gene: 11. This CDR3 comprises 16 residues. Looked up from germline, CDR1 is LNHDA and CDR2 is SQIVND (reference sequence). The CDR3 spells CASSIGTGVASEPQHF. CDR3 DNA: TGTGCCAGTAGTATAGGGACAGGAGTGGCTTCTGAGCCCCAGCATTTT.

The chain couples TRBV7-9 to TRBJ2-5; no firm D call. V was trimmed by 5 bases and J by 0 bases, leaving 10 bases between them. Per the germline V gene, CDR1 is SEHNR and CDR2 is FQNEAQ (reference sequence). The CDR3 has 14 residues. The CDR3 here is CASSPQRYQETQYF. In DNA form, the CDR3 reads TGTGCCAGCAGCCCTCAACGGTACCAAGAGACCCAGTACTTC. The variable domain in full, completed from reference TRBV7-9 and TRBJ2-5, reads DTGVSQNPRHKITKRGQNVTFRCDPISEHNRLYWYRQTLGQGPEFLTYFQNEAQLEKSRLLSDRFSAERPKGSFSTLEIQRTEQGDSAMYLCASSPQRYQETQYFGPGTRLLVL.

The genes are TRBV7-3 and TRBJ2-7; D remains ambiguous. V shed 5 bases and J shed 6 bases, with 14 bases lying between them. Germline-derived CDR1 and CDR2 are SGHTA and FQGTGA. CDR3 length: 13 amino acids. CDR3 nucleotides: TGTGCCAGCAGCCTTTACATCACGGGCGAGCAGTACTTC. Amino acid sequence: CASSLYITGEQYF.

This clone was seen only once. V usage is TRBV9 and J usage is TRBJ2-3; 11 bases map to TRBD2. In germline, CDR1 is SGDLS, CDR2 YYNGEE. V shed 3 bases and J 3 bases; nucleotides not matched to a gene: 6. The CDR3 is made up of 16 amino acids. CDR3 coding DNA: TGTGCCAGCAGCGCCCGACTAGCGGGACGGACAGATACGCAGTATTTT. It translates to CASSARLAGRTDTQYF.

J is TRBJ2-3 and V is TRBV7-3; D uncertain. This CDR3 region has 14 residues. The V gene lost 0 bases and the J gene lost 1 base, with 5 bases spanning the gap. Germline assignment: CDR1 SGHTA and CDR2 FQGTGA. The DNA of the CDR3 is TGTGCCAGCAGCTTAACGAGGCGCACAGATACGCAGTATTTT. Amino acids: CASSLTRRTDTQYF. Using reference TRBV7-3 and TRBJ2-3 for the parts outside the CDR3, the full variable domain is GAGVSQTPSNKVTEKGKYVELRCDPISGHTALYWYRQSLGQGPEFLIYFQGTGAADDSGLPNDRFFAVRPEGSVSTLKIQRTERGDSAVYLCASSLTRRTDTQYFGPGTRLTVL.

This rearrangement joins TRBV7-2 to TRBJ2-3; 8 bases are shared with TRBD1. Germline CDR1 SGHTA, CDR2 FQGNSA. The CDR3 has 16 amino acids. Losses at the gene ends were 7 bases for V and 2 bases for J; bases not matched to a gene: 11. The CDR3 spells CASTQQGELHTDTQYF. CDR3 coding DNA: TGTGCCAGCACCCAACAGGGGGAACTCCACACAGATACGCAGTATTTT.

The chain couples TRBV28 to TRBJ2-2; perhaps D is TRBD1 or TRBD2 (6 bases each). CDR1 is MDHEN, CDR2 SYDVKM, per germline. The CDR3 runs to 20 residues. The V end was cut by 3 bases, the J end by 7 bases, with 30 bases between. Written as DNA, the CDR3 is TGTGCCAGCAGTTTTATAAGGGTCCCCTCTCGGTGGGGGGCCGTCGGGGAGCTGTTTTTT. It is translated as CASSFIRVPSRWGAVGELFF.

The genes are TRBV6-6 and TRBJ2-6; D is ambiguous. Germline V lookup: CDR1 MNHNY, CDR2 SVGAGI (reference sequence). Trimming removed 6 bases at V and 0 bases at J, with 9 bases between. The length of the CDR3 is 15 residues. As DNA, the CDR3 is TGTGCCAGCAGCTGGGGAACCTCTGGGGCCAACGTCCTGACTTTC. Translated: CASSWGTSGANVLTF.

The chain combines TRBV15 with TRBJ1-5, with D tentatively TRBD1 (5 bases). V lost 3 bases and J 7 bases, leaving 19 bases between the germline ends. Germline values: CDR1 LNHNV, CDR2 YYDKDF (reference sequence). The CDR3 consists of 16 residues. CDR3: CATSSQESAGHQPQHF. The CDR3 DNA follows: TGTGCCACCAGCAGCCAAGAGAGTGCAGGGCACCAGCCCCAGCATTTT.

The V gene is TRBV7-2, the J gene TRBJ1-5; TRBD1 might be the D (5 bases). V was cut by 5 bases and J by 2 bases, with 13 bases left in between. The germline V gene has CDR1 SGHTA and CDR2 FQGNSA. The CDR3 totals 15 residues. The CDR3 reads CASSPGGGGNQPQHF. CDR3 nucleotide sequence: TGTGCCAGCAGCCCGGGCGGAGGGGGCAATCAGCCCCAGCATTTT.

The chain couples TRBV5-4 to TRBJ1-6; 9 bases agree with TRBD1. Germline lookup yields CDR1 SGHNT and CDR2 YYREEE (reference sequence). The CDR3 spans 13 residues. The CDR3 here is CAVDRGRNSPLHF. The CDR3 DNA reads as TGTGCGGTGGACAGGGGTCGGAATTCACCCCTCCACTTT.

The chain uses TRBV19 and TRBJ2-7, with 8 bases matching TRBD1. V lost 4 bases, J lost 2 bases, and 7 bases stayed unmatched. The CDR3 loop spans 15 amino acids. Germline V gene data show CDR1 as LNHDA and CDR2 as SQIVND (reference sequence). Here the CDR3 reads CASSTEDRGAYEQYF. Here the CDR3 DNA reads TGTGCCAGTAGTACAGAAGACAGGGGAGCCTACGAGCAGTACTTC.

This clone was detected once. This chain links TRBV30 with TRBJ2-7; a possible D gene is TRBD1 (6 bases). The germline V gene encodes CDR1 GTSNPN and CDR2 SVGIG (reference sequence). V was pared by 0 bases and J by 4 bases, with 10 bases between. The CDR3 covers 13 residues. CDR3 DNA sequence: TGTGCCTGGAGTGTAGAGGGGGTATACGAGCAGTACTTC. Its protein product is CAWSVEGVYEQYF.

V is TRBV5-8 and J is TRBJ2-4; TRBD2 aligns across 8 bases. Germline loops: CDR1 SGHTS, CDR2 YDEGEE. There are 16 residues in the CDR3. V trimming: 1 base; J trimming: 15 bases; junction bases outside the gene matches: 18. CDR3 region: CASSLTGGAVVGVAYF. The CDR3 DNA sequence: TGTGCCAGCAGCTTGACGGGGGGGGCTGTCGTCGGCGTGGCGTACTTC.

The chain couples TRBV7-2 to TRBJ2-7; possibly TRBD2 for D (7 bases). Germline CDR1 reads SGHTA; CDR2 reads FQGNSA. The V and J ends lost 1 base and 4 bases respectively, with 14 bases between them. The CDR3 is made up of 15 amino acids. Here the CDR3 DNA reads TGTGCCAGCAGCTTAGTAGTACAGGGAGGGTACGAGCAGTACTTC. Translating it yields CASSLVVQGGYEQYF. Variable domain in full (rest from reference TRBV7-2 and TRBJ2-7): GAGVSQSPSNKVTEKGKDVELRCDPISGHTALYWYRQSLGQGLEFLIYFQGNSAPDKSGLPSDRFSAERTGGSVSTLTIQRTQQEDSAVYLCASSLVVQGGYEQYFGPGTRLTVT.

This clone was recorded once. DNA of the CDR3: TGTGCCAGCAGCCCCACTAGCGGGAGACGAAAAAACATTCAGTACTTC. Its translation is CASSPTSGRRKNIQYF. The gene calls are TRBV28 and TRBJ2-4; TRBD2 matches 11 bases. Germline CDR1 is MDHEN and CDR2 is SYDVKM. The CDR3 is made up of 16 amino acids. J gave up 4 bases and V 6 bases, and 8 bases lay outside the gene matches.

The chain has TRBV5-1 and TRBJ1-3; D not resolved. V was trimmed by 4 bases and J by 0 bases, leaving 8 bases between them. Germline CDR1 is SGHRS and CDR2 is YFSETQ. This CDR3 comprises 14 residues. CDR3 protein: CASSAKGSGNTIYF. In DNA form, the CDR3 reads TGCGCCAGCAGCGCCAAGGGCTCTGGAAACACCATATATTTT.

Here the CDR3 DNA reads TGCGCCAGCAGCTTGGAGCCGGGGGATACGCAGTATTTT. Protein: CASSLEPGDTQYF. This chain joins TRBV5-1 and TRBJ2-3; TRBD2 is a possible D gene (5 bases). Germline CDR1 and CDR2: SGHRS and YFSETQ. Trimming removed 0 bases from V and 6 bases from J, with 8 bases in between. The CDR3 runs 13 residues. Full variable domain (remainder filled in from reference TRBV5-1 and TRBJ2-3): KAGVTQTPRYLIKTRGQQVTLSCSPISGHRSVSWYQQTPGQGLQFLFEYFSETQRNKGNFPGRFSGRQFSNSRSEMNVSTLELGDSALYLCASSLEPGDTQYFGPGTRLTVL.

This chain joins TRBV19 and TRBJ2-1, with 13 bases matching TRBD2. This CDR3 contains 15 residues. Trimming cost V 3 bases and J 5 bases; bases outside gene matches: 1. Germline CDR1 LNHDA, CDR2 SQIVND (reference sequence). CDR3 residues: CASSMGTSGNNEQFF. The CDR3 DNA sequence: TGTGCCAGTAGTATGGGGACTAGCGGGAACAATGAGCAGTTCTTC.

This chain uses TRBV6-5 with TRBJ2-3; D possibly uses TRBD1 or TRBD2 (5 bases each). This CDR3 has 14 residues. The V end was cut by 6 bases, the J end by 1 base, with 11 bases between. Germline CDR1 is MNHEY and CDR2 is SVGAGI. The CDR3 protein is CASRQGRRTDTQYF. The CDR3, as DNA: TGTGCCAGCAGGCAGGGACGGCGCACAGATACGCAGTATTTT.

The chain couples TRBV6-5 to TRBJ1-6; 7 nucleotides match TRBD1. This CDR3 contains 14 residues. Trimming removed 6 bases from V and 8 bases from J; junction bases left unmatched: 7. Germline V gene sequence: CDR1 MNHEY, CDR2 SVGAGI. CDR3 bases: TGTGCCAGCAGGCGAGGGACAGATCATTCACCCCTCCACTTT. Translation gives CASRRGTDHSPLHF.

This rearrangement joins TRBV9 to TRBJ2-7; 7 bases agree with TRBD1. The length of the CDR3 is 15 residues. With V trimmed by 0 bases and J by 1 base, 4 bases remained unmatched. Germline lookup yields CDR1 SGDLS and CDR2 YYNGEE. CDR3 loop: CASSVDVDRSYEQYF. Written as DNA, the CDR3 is TGTGCCAGCAGCGTAGATGTGGACAGGTCCTACGAGCAGTACTTC. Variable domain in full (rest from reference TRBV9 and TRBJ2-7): DSGVTQTPKHLITATGQRVTLRCSPRSGDLSVYWYQQSLDQGLQFLIQYYNGEERAKGNILERFSAQQFPDLHSELNLSSLELGDSALYFCASSVDVDRSYEQYFGPGTRLTVT.

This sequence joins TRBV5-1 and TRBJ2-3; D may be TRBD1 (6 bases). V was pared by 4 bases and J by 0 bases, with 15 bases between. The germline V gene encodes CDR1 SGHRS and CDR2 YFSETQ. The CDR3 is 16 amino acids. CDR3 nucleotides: TGCGCCAGCAGCCGCACACTAGGGGGAAGCACAGATACGCAGTATTTT. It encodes CASSRTLGGSTDTQYF.

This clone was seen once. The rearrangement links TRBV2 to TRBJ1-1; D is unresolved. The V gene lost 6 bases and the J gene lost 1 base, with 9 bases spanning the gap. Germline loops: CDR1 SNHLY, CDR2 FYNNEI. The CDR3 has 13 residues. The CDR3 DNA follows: TGTGCCAGCAGATTCACAGAGAACACTGAAGCTTTCTTT. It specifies CASRFTENTEAFF.

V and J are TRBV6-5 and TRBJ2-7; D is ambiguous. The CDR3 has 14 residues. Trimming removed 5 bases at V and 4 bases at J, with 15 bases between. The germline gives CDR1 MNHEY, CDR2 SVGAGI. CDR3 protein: CASSRSSPGYEQYF. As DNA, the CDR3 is TGTGCCAGCAGTCGGAGTTCCCCTGGGTACGAGCAGTACTTC.

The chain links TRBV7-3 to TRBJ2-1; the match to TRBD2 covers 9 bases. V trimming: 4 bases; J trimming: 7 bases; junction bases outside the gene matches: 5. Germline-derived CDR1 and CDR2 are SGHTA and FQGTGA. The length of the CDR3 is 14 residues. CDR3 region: CASSYSGSLNEQFF. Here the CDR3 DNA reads TGTGCCAGCAGCTATAGCGGGAGCCTTAATGAGCAGTTCTTC.

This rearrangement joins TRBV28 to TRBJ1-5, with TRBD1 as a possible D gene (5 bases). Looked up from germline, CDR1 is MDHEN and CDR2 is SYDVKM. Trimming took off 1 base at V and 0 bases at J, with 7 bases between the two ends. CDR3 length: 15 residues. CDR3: CASSLYDSSNQPQHF. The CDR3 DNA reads TGTGCCAGCAGTTTATACGACAGTAGCAATCAGCCCCAGCATTTT.

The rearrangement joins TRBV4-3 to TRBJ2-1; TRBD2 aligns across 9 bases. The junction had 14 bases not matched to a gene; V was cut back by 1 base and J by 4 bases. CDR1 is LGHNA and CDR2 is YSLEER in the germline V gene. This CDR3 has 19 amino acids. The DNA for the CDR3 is TGCGCCAGCAGCCAAGCGCTGGGGGCGGGAGGGTTTCTTTACAATGAGCAGTTCTTC. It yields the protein CASSQALGAGGFLYNEQFF.

The CDR3 DNA reads as TGCGCCAGCAGGGGACTAGCGGGAGGGGTCTACGAGCAGTACTTC. Protein sequence: CASRGLAGGVYEQYF. This rearrangement joins TRBV4-1 to TRBJ2-7, with 16 positions matching TRBD2. CDR1 is MGHRA and CDR2 is YSYEKL in the germline V gene. This CDR3 contains 15 residues. Trimming cost V 6 bases and J 3 bases; bases outside gene matches: 2.